The next 17 T cell receptor beta chains were all read from a single sample in a study of graft-versus-host responses after intestinal transplantation. Clones were sequenced by immunoSEQ multiplex PCR, and TCRdb holds only the in-frame ones, with some missing. The table records about 85,000 clones, roughly 80% of them present only once. These TCRs are of unknown antigen specificity. Material: unstimulated CD4+ T cells sorted from spleen or lymph node cells, obtained before intestinal transplant. The source is a human donor who received an intestinal transplant.

The rearrangement uses TRBV29-1 and TRBJ2-1; TRBD2 matches 8 bases. Germline loops: CDR1 SQVTM, CDR2 ANQGSEA. The CDR3 is made up of 16 amino acids. The ends lost 5 bases at V and 8 bases at J; junction bases unmatched: 17. This CDR3 is CSVPRSGTLLKDEQFF. The CDR3 bases are TGCAGCGTTCCCCGTAGCGGGACGCTCCTTAAAGATGAGCAGTTCTTC.

The V and J genes are TRBV2 and TRBJ2-1; tentative D call: TRBD2 (6 bases). The CDR3 totals 15 residues. Trimming shortened V by 4 bases and J by 5 bases, and 15 bases separated the two germline ends. CDR1 SNHLY and CDR2 FYNNEI come from the germline V gene. CDR3 sequence reads: CASSVQMGGNNEQFF. CDR3 DNA sequence: TGTGCCAGCAGTGTCCAGATGGGGGGAAACAATGAGCAGTTCTTC.

The rearrangement links TRBV5-1 to TRBJ1-1; D is possibly TRBD1 (6 bases). CDR3 length equals 15 residues. V lost 6 bases, J lost 1 base, and 16 bases lay in between. CDR1 is SGHRS and CDR2 is YFSETQ in the germline V gene. The CDR3 loop reads CASMVTGRGNTEAFF. CDR3 coding DNA: TGCGCCAGCATGGTCACGGGCAGGGGGAACACTGAAGCTTTCTTT.

This chain connects TRBV19 to TRBJ1-3; tentatively, D is TRBD1 (6 bases). The CDR3 sequence is 13 residues long. V lost 10 bases and J 2 bases, leaving 12 bases between the germline ends. In germline, CDR1 is LNHDA, CDR2 SQIVND (reference sequence). In nucleotides, the CDR3 is TGTGCCACCTCAGGGGAGCCTGGAAACACCATATATTTT. Its translation is CATSGEPGNTIYF.

The chain has TRBV7-3 and TRBJ2-6; 7 positions agree with TRBD1. V dropped 4 bases and J dropped 1; count of bases not matched to a gene: 4. CDR1 is SGHTA, CDR2 FQGTGA, per germline. This CDR3 has 16 amino acids. CDR3 sequence reads: CASSSTGLSGANVLTF. The CDR3 DNA follows: TGTGCCAGCAGCTCGACAGGGTTGTCTGGGGCCAACGTCCTGACTTTC.

This clone appeared a few times. The chain has TRBV4-1 and TRBJ2-5; D might be TRBD2 (5 bases). V gave up 6 bases and J gave up 5 bases, with 16 bases separating them. Germline V gene data show CDR1 as MGHRA and CDR2 as YSYEKL. The CDR3 has 14 amino acids. DNA of the CDR3: TGCGCCAGCAGGGAGACGGGAAGTATCGAGACCCAGTACTTC. This codes for CASRETGSIETQYF.

The V call is TRBV5-1, the J call TRBJ2-2, with D uncertain. There are 15 residues in the CDR3. Trimming cost V 1 base and J 2 bases, with 9 bases left between them. Germline assignment: CDR1 SGHRS and CDR2 YFSETQ. Written as DNA, the CDR3 is TGCGCCAGCAGCTTGTCTATCCTTAACACCGGGGAGCTGTTTTTT. Protein sequence: CASSLSILNTGELFF.

The rearrangement links TRBV28 to TRBJ1-1; maybe TRBD1 (6 bases). CDR1 and CDR2 from the germline V gene are MDHEN and SYDVKM. V was trimmed by 6 bases and J by 0 bases, leaving 14 bases between them. This CDR3 region has 15 residues. The DNA for the CDR3 is TGTGCCAGCAGGGACGCAGGGGCCCTGAACACTGAAGCTTTCTTT. Protein product: CASRDAGALNTEAFF.

The chain has TRBV6-1 and TRBJ1-2; 8 bases align to TRBD1. The CDR3 is 15 amino acids. Germline V gene sequence: CDR1 MNHNS, CDR2 SASEGT. The ends lost 1 base at V and 7 bases at J; junction bases unmatched: 8. The DNA for the CDR3 is TGTGCCAGCAGTGAAGATTGGACAGGGTTAAGTGGCTACACCTTC. Its protein product is CASSEDWTGLSGYTF.

This clone was picked up a small number of times. The gene calls are TRBV5-1 and TRBJ1-2; D is perhaps TRBD1 (6 bases). The CDR3 spans 13 residues. The germline gives CDR1 SGHRS, CDR2 YFSETQ. Trimming pared 3 bases from V and 4 bases from J, leaving 10 bases between. CDR3 amino acids: CASSSRDTYGYTF. The CDR3 nucleotides are TGCGCCAGCAGCTCCCGGGACACCTATGGCTACACCTTC.

This clone occurred a few times. J is TRBJ1-5 and V is TRBV6-6; 8 bases map to TRBD1. The CDR3 covers 12 residues. The V gene end was trimmed by 7 bases and the J gene end by 7 bases; junction bases not matched to a gene: 3. From germline, CDR1 is MNHNY and CDR2 SVGAGI (reference sequence). CDR3 sequence: CASTGQAQPQHF. The CDR3 coding sequence is TGTGCCAGCACGGGACAGGCGCAGCCCCAGCATTTT.

The CDR3 region is CASRGVGQGSNEQYF. The CDR3 DNA reads as TGTGCCAGCAGGGGGGTGGGACAGGGGAGCAACGAGCAGTACTTC. This rearrangement joins TRBV25-1 to TRBJ2-7; 10 nucleotides align to TRBD1. Trimming removed 6 bases from V and 5 bases from J; junction bases left unmatched: 10. Germline lookup yields CDR1 MGHDK and CDR2 SYGVNS. The CDR3 has 15 residues.

This sequence joins TRBV19 and TRBJ2-7; 9 bases map to TRBD1. CDR3 length: 15 amino acids. CDR1 is LNHDA and CDR2 is SQIVND in the germline V gene (reference sequence). The junction had 17 bases not matched to a gene; V was cut back by 11 bases and J by 6 bases. CDR3 protein: CAGNFDRGNCCEQYF. In nucleotides, the CDR3 is TGTGCCGGAAACTTCGACAGGGGGAATTGTTGCGAGCAGTACTTC.

This clone was seen once. The genes are TRBV2 and TRBJ1-1, with 7 bases lining up with TRBD1. V was pared by 6 bases and J by 0 bases, with 7 bases of the junction left unmatched. Germline-derived CDR1 and CDR2 are SNHLY and FYNNEI. There are 15 residues in the CDR3. The CDR3 is CASSEQGTMNTEAFF. Written as DNA, the CDR3 is TGTGCCAGCAGCGAACAGGGGACCATGAACACTGAAGCTTTCTTT. The whole variable domain, remainder taken from reference TRBV2 and TRBJ1-1, is EPEVTQTPSHQVTQMGQEVILRCVPISNHLYFYWYRQILGQKVEFLVSFYNNEISEKSEIFDDQFSVERPDGSNFTLKIRSTKLEDSAMYFCASSEQGTMNTEAFFGQGTRLTVV.

The chain recombines TRBV10-3 with TRBJ2-5; D is uncertain. The CDR3 has 14 residues. V lost 0 bases and J 2 bases, leaving 7 bases between the germline ends. Germline loops: CDR1 ENHRY, CDR2 SYGVKD. The CDR3 here is CAISESAAQETQYF. The CDR3 bases are TGTGCCATCAGTGAGTCTGCAGCGCAAGAGACCCAGTACTTC.

V is TRBV11-2 and J is TRBJ2-7; 9 positions match TRBD2. CDR3 length: 14 residues. J lost 6 bases, V lost 2 bases, and 5 bases had no gene match. Germline loops: CDR1 SGHAT, CDR2 FQNNGV. The CDR3 region is CASSLSSGSVEQYF. CDR3 DNA: TGTGCCAGCAGCTTAAGTAGCGGGAGTGTCGAGCAGTACTTC.

V and J are TRBV6-5 and TRBJ1-2, with TRBD1 identical over 11 bases. Germline CDR1 is MNHEY and CDR2 is SVGAGI. Trimming removed 5 bases from V and 1 base from J; junction bases left unmatched: 3. This CDR3 is built from 15 residues. The chain's CDR3 is CASSPGTGGNYGYTF. The CDR3 DNA follows: TGTGCCAGCAGTCCCGGGACAGGGGGTAACTATGGCTACACCTTC.